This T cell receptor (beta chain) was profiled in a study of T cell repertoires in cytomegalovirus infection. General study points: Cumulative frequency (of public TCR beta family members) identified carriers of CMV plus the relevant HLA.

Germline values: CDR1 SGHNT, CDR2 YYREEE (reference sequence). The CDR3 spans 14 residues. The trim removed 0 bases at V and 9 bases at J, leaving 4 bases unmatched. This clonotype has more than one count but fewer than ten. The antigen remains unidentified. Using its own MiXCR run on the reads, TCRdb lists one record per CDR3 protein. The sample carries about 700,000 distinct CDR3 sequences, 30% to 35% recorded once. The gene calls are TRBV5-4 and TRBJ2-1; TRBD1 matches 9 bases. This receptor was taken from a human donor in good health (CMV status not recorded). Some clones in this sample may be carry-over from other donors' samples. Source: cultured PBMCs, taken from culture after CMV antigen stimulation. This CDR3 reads CASSLGGQGGEQFF. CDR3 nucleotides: TGTGCCAGCAGCTTGGGGGGACAGGGTGGTGAGCAGTTCTTC. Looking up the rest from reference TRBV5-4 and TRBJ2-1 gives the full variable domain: ETGVTQSPTHLIKTRGQQVTLRCSSQSGHNTVSWYQQALGQGPQFIFQYYREEENGRGNFPPRFSGLQFPNYSSELNVNALELDDSALYLCASSLGGQGGEQFFGPGTRLTVL.